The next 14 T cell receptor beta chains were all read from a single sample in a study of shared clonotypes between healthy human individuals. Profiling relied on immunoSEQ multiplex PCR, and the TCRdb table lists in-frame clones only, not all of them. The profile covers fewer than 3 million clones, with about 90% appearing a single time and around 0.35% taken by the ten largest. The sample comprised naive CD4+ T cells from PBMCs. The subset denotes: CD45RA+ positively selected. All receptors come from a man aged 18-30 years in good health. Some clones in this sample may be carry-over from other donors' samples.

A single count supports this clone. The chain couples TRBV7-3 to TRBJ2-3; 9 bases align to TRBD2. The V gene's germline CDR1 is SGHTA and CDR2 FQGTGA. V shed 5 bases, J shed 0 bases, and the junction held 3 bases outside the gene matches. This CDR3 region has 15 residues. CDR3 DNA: TGTGCCAGCAGCCAGCGGGGGGCTAGCACAGATACGCAGTATTTT. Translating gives CASSQRGASTDTQYF.

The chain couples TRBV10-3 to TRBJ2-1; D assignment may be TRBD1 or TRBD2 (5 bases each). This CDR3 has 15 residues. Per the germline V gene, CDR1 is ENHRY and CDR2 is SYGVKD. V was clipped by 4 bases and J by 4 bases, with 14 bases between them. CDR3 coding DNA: TGTGCCATCAGTGCGTGGGGGAGTTCATACAATGAGCAGTTCTTC. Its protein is CAISAWGSSYNEQFF.

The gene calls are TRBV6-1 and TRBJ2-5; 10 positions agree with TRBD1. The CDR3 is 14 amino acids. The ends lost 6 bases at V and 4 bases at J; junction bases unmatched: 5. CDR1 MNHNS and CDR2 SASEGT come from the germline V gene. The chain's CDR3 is CASRADRGRETQYF. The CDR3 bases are TGTGCCAGCAGGGCCGACAGGGGGCGAGAGACCCAGTACTTC.

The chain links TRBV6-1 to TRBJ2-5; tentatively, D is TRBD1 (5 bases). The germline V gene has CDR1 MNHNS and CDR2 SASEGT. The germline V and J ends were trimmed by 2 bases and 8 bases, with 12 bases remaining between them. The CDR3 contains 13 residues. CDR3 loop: CASSEILTATQYF. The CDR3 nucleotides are TGTGCCAGCAGTGAAATACTGACAGCCACCCAGTACTTC.

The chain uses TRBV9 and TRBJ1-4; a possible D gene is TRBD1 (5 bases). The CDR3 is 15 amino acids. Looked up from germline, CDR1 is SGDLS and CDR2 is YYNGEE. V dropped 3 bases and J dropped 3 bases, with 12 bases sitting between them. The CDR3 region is CASSAGRLPNEKLFF. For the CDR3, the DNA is TGTGCCAGCAGCGCGGGACGTTTACCTAATGAAAAACTGTTTTTT.

DNA of the CDR3: TGTGCCAGCAGTCCCCGACAGGTCCTCCAAGAGACCCAGTACTTC. As protein: CASSPRQVLQETQYF. The chain links TRBV27 to TRBJ2-5, with a possible D match to TRBD1 (6 bases). CDR1 and CDR2 from the germline V gene are MNHEY and SMNVEV (reference sequence). The CDR3 is made up of 15 amino acids. The ends were cut back, 5 bases at V and 1 base at J, with 14 bases in the middle.

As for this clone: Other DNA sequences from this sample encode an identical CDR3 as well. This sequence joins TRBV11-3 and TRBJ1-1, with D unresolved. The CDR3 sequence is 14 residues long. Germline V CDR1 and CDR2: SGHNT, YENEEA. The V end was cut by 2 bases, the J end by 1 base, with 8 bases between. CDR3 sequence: CASSLSGENTEAFF. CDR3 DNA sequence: TGTGCCAGCAGCTTATCAGGAGAGAACACTGAAGCTTTCTTT.

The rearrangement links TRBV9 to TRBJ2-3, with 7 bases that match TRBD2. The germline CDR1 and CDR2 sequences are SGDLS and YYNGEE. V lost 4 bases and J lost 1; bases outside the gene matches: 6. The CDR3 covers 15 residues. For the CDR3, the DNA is TGTGCCAGCAGCCGACCCCGGGGGGGCACAGATACGCAGTATTTT. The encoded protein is CASSRPRGGTDTQYF.

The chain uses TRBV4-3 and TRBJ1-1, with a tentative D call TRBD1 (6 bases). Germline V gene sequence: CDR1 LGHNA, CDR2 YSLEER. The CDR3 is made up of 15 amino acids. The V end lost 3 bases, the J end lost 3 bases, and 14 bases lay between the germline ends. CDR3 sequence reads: CASSHKMNRDTEAFF. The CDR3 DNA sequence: TGCGCCAGCAGCCACAAGATGAACAGGGACACTGAAGCTTTCTTT.

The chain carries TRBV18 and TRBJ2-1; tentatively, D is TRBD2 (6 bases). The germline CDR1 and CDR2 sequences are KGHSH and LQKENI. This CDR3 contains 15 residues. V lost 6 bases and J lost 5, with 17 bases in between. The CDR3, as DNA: TGTGCCAGCTCTCGGGGGTACGGAGCCCACAATGAGCAGTTCTTC. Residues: CASSRGYGAHNEQFF.

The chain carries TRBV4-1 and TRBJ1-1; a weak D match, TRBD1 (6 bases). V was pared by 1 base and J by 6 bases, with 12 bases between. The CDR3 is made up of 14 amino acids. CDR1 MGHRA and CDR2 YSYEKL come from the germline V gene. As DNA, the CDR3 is TGCGCCAGCAGCCAAGTATCCGGGACACCTGAAGCTTTCTTT. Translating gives CASSQVSGTPEAFF.

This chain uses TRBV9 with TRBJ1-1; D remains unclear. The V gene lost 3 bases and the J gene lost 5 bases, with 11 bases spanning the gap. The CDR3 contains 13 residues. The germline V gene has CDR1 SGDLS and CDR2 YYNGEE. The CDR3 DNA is TGTGCCAGCAGCGGTGACGGCGGGACTGAAGCTTTCTTT. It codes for CASSGDGGTEAFF.

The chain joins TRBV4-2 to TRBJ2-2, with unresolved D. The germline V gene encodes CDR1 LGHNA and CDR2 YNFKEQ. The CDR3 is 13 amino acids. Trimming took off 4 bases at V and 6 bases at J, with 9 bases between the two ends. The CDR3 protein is CASSPPWAGELFF. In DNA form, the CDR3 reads TGTGCCAGCAGCCCGCCTTGGGCCGGGGAGCTGTTTTTT.

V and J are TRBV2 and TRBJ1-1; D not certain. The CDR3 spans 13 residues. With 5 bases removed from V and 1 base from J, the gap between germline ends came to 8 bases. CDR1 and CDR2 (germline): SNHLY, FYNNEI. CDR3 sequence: CASSTESNTEAFF. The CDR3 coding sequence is TGTGCCAGCAGTACGGAGTCGAACACTGAAGCTTTCTTT.